The source of this TCR beta chain is a study of identical twins. This clonotype occurred many times. Deletions cut 0 bases from V and 0 bases from J, with 12 bases between. CDR1 and CDR2 (germline): LGHNA, YSLEER. The length of the CDR3 is 16 residues. TCRdb recomputed calls from the 5' RACE reads with MiXCR, one row per CDR3 protein. Here the sample spans 450,000 to 650,000 distinct CDR3 sequences, nearly 10% being singletons. These data were likewise used in another study, on yellow fever vaccine responses in identical twins.

The V gene is TRBV4-3, the J gene TRBJ2-7; D is perhaps TRBD1 or TRBD2 (7 bases each). The specimen was PBMCs. The source of this sequence is a young woman in good health. DNA for the CDR3: TGCGCCAGCAGCCAAGATCCAGGGGGGGGCTCCTACGAGCAGTACTTC. This encodes CASSQDPGGGSYEQYF.